The clone carrying this T cell receptor beta chain was recorded many times. This specimen comes from a study of T cells of healthy individuals. TCRdb reanalysed the 5' RACE reads using MiXCR and keeps one entry per CDR3 protein. The sample yields roughly 76,000 distinct CDR3 sequences, roughly 5% seen once. V lost 2 bases to trimming and J lost 4 bases, with 14 bases between them. This CDR3 contains 14 residues. Germline V lookup: CDR1 DFQATT, CDR2 SNEGSKA (reference sequence). V and J are TRBV20-1 and TRBJ1-1; the D gene is possibly TRBD1 (6 bases). The TCR sequence derives from a female donor in good health. CDR3 region: CSARNPVGATEAFF. The CDR3 DNA follows: TGCAGTGCTAGAAACCCGGTGGGGGCCACTGAAGCTTTCTTT.